The entry below describes one TCR beta chain. These data belong to a study of blood T cell repertoires in COVID-19. Across the study: Italy, Spain and the United States were the sources of the convalescent and acute COVID-19 samples. In each case, the material was cDNA or gDNA derived from T cells, B-cell-depleted T cells, or PBMCs.

The germline V and J ends were trimmed by 4 bases and 6 bases, with 18 bases remaining between them. The CDR3 is made up of 15 amino acids. Germline V gene lookup returns CDR1 SQVTM and CDR2 ANQGSEA. Method: immunoSEQ multiplex PCR; TCRdb's copy keeps in-frame clones and lacks some. The top ten clones hold around 1% of a sample with around 49,000 clones, approximately 95% of them seen once. This chain uses TRBV29-1 with TRBJ2-2, with a possible D match to TRBD1 (5 bases). Material: peripheral blood. The source is a man aged 55 to 70 with COVID-19, enrolled during active disease. The DNA for the CDR3 is TGCAGCGTTGTGTATGCCCAGGGAAGAGCCGGGGAGCTGTTTTTT. Its translation: CSVVYAQGRAGELFF.